Each of the 3 T cell receptor beta chains below was sequenced from the same sample in a study of blood T cells in healthy people across ages. Sample-barcoded 5' priming and a J-beta primer mix drove a second PCR of 7 to 11 cycles. Via MiXCR, TCRdb re-called the 5' RACE reads, giving one row per CDR3 protein. The sample includes around 1,900,000 distinct CDR3 sequences, about two fifths of them seen just once. The sample was blood. These receptors originate from a human donor in good health.

As for this clonotype: Mismatch with germline at one junction end may stem from a read error. The V and J genes are TRBV29-1 and TRBJ2-5; TRBD1 matches 8 bases. The DNA end favors TRBJ2-7, so the J call may be wrong. CDR1 is SQVTM and CDR2 is ANQGSEA in the germline V gene. This CDR3 is built from 14 residues. As DNA, the CDR3 is TGCAGCGTTGTTGGGGGGACAGGATCCTGCGAGCAGTACTTC. Translated, it gives CSVVGGTGSCEQYF.

This CDR3 is CASSVGSHEQYF. The CDR3 nucleotides are TGTGCCAGCAGCGTTGGGTCCCACGAGCAGTACTTC. The rearrangement links TRBV28 to TRBJ2-7; D uncertain. The germline V and J ends were trimmed by 6 bases and 5 bases, with 11 bases remaining between them. The germline CDR1 and CDR2 sequences are MDHEN and SYDVKM. The CDR3 runs to 12 residues.

This clonotype was observed many times. The chain links TRBV4-3 to TRBJ2-7; no reliable D call. Trimming pared 2 bases from V and 1 base from J, leaving 12 bases between. CDR1 and CDR2 (germline): LGHNA, YSLEER. CDR3 length: 15 residues. The CDR3 DNA follows: TGCGCCAGCAGCCAACCTCGGACCAAATCCTACGAGCAGTACTTC. Amino acid sequence: CASSQPRTKSYEQYF.